These 25 T cell receptor beta chains were sequenced from one sample in a study of blood T cell repertoires in COVID-19. Only in-frame clones appear in the TCRdb table, and some are missing; sequencing was by immunoSEQ multiplex PCR. The table has roughly 300,000 clones, roughly 90% seen once. Sample: PBMCs or T cells enriched from blood (not recorded which). These receptors were collected from a woman aged 25 to 39 who had recovered from COVID-19.

V is TRBV28 and J is TRBJ2-7, with 11 bases fitting TRBD2. The CDR3 spans 15 residues. Germline V lookup: CDR1 MDHEN, CDR2 SYDVKM. J was trimmed by 4 bases and V by 3 bases; bases with no gene match: 5. The CDR3 nucleotides are TGTGCCAGCAGTTTTCCCCTAGCGGGGGGATACGAGCAGTACTTC. This codes for CASSFPLAGGYEQYF. The entire variable domain, with the rest obtained from reference TRBV28 and TRBJ2-7, is as follows: DVKVTQSSRYLVKRTGEKVFLECVQDMDHENMFWYRQDPGLGLRLIYFSYDVKMKEKGDIPEGYSVSREKKERFSLILESASTNQTSMYLCASSFPLAGGYEQYFGPGTRLTVT.

The genes are TRBV29-1 and TRBJ1-5, with a possible D match to TRBD1 (6 bases). CDR1 is SQVTM and CDR2 is ANQGSEA in the germline V gene. Deletions cut 4 bases from V and 7 bases from J, with 14 bases between. The CDR3 totals 13 residues. This chain's CDR3 is CSVGLGAGQPQHF. CDR3 nucleotides: TGCAGCGTTGGTTTGGGGGCAGGGCAGCCCCAGCATTTT.

The chain couples TRBV7-9 to TRBJ1-2; TRBD1 aligns across 8 bases. Germline V CDR1 and CDR2: SEHNR, FQNEAQ (reference sequence). The V segment lost 5 bases and the J segment 4 bases; nucleotides outside the gene matches: 9. This CDR3 contains 15 residues. CDR3 loop: CASSPGDRPSYGYTF. The CDR3 DNA sequence: TGTGCCAGCAGCCCAGGGGACAGGCCGAGCTATGGCTACACCTTC.

V and J are TRBV5-6 and TRBJ2-1; the D is unclear. V was clipped by 0 bases and J by 1 base, with 11 bases between them. CDR3 length: 16 residues. Germline V CDR1 and CDR2: SGHDT, YYEEEE. The DNA of the CDR3 is TGTGCCAGCAGCTTGGCTGCGGTTTATTCCTACAATGAGCAGTTCTTC. Amino acid sequence: CASSLAAVYSYNEQFF.

V usage is TRBV28 and J usage is TRBJ2-3, with D tentatively TRBD2 (6 bases). V lost 6 bases, J lost 7 bases, and 14 bases lay in between. This CDR3 has 13 residues. Germline V CDR1 and CDR2: MDHEN, SYDVKM. Here the CDR3 reads CASREGSGYTQYF. The CDR3 DNA sequence: TGTGCCAGCAGGGAGGGTAGCGGCTATACGCAGTATTTT.

J is TRBJ1-1 and V is TRBV28; 7 nucleotides match TRBD1. The V gene's germline CDR1 is MDHEN and CDR2 SYDVKM. Germline trimming cut 4 bases from V and 1 base from J; bases unmatched to any gene: 6. The CDR3 covers 15 residues. The DNA of the CDR3 is TGTGCCAGCAGTTCGGCGGGACAGAAGAACACTGAAGCTTTCTTT. It encodes CASSSAGQKNTEAFF.

The chain's CDR3 is CSVETGGDNQPQHF. CDR3 nucleotide sequence: TGCAGCGTCGAAACAGGGGGAGACAATCAGCCCCAGCATTTT. The gene calls are TRBV29-1 and TRBJ1-5, with 8 positions matching TRBD1. Trimming took 6 bases from V and 3 from J; bases not matched to a gene: 7. CDR3 length: 14 residues. The V gene's germline CDR1 is SQVTM and CDR2 ANQGSEA.

The rearrangement uses TRBV19 and TRBJ1-2; D gene ambiguous. The CDR3 consists of 12 residues. V lost 1 base to trimming and J lost 5 bases, with 5 bases between them. Germline loops: CDR1 LNHDA, CDR2 SQIVND (reference sequence). The DNA of the CDR3 is TGTGCCAGTAGTATAGCTGAGTATGGCTACACCTTC. Translated: CASSIAEYGYTF.

The rearrangement links TRBV6-5 to TRBJ1-2; 7 bases fit TRBD1. Trimming cost V 11 bases and J 1 base; bases outside gene matches: 10. The V gene's germline CDR1 is MNHEY and CDR2 SVGAGI. This CDR3 comprises 14 residues. CDR3 protein: CAGLRQGSNYGYTF. The CDR3 nucleotides are TGTGCCGGACTAAGACAGGGTAGTAACTATGGCTACACCTTC.

The chain recombines TRBV3-1 (or the pseudogene TRBV3-2) with TRBJ2-2; TRBD1 aligns across 9 bases. V lost 4 bases and J lost 3; bases outside the gene matches: 18. This CDR3 region has 20 residues. Germline assignment: CDR1 LGHDT and CDR2 YNNKEL (reference sequence). The CDR3 protein is CASSPNPSWGDRVHTGELFF. The CDR3 DNA reads TGTGCCAGCAGCCCTAATCCAAGTTGGGGGGACAGGGTCCACACCGGGGAGCTGTTTTTT.

The chain joins TRBV5-6 to TRBJ2-1, with unresolved D. V shed 2 bases and J shed 0 bases, with 12 bases lying between them. Germline V gene data show CDR1 as SGHDT and CDR2 as YYEEEE. The CDR3 loop spans 16 amino acids. In DNA, the CDR3 is TGTGCCAGCAGCTTCCTAGGAACCCCCTCCTACAATGAGCAGTTCTTC. This codes for CASSFLGTPSYNEQFF.

The chain has TRBV10-3 and TRBJ2-7; tentative D call: TRBD2 (5 bases). Germline loops: CDR1 ENHRY, CDR2 SYGVKD. Trimming took 5 bases from V and 7 from J, leaving 21 bases between them. This CDR3 contains 15 residues. The CDR3 DNA reads as TGTGCCATCAGTACCTCCGGGCGGGTGGACTGGGAGCAGTACTTC. Protein: CAISTSGRVDWEQYF.

This clone was counted ten times or more. The chain links TRBV9 to TRBJ1-1; D is unclear. This CDR3 has 15 amino acids. Looked up from germline, CDR1 is SGDLS and CDR2 is YYNGEE. V lost 0 bases and J lost 5, with 14 bases in between. Here the CDR3 DNA reads TGTGCCAGCAGCGTAGTAGAGGGAGTGGGGACTGAAGCTTTCTTT. This translates into CASSVVEGVGTEAFF.

This chain connects TRBV7-2 to TRBJ2-1; 9 positions agree with TRBD1. The CDR3 runs to 15 residues. Looked up from germline, CDR1 is SGHTA and CDR2 is FQGNSA. The J segment lost 6 bases and the V segment lost 5 bases, leaving 8 bases of the junction unmatched. In nucleotides, the CDR3 is TGTGCCAGCAGCCGGCGACAGGGGGGGATCAATGAGCAGTTCTTC. Translation: CASSRRQGGINEQFF.

The chain is built from TRBV24-1 and TRBJ2-1, with D possibly TRBD1 on 6 matching bases. V lost 5 bases and J lost 8, with 24 bases in between. This CDR3 is 17 amino acids long. Germline loops: CDR1 KGHDR, CDR2 SFDVKD. CDR3 bases: TGTGCCACCAGTGTGGGGGCCCTCGCTCCTTTTCCGGATGAGCAGTTCTTC. This gives the protein CATSVGALAPFPDEQFF.

CDR3 loop: CASSATGQETQYF. DNA of the CDR3: TGTGCCAGTAGTGCGACAGGTCAAGAGACCCAGTACTTC. The V call is TRBV19, the J call TRBJ2-5; TRBD1 might be the D (6 bases). Trimming removed 5 bases from V and 2 bases from J, with 9 bases in between. Germline CDR1 and CDR2: LNHDA and SQIVND (reference sequence). The CDR3 length is 13 residues.

V usage is TRBV11-2 and J usage is TRBJ2-1; D is undetermined. The germline V gene encodes CDR1 SGHAT and CDR2 FQNNGV. Trimming pared 5 bases from V and 6 bases from J, leaving 11 bases between. This CDR3 contains 13 residues. This CDR3 is CASSPRQANEQFF. CDR3 coding DNA: TGTGCCAGCAGCCCCCGACAAGCCAATGAGCAGTTCTTC.

The sample holds a few counts of this clone. The chain has TRBV5-1 and TRBJ1-2, with no clear D. This CDR3 spans 13 amino acids. CDR1 and CDR2 (germline): SGHRS, YFSETQ. Trimming took off 0 bases at V and 6 bases at J, with 9 bases between the two ends. CDR3 amino acids: CASSLGWEDGYTF. Here the CDR3 DNA reads TGCGCCAGCAGCTTGGGATGGGAGGATGGCTACACCTTC.

This clone was seen only once. The genes are TRBV3-1 (or the pseudogene TRBV3-2) and TRBJ2-7; 10 positions match TRBD1. The CDR3 is 15 amino acids. Germline V lookup: CDR1 LGHDT, CDR2 YNNKEL (reference sequence). J was trimmed by 6 bases and V by 0 bases; bases with no gene match: 5. The CDR3 loop is CASSQEGTGVREQYF. Written as DNA, the CDR3 is TGTGCCAGCAGCCAAGAAGGGACAGGGGTTCGCGAGCAGTACTTC.

The chain has TRBV28 and TRBJ2-3; no firm D call. Trimming removed 2 bases at V and 6 bases at J, with 9 bases between. The germline CDR1 and CDR2 sequences are MDHEN and SYDVKM. The CDR3 spans 13 residues. The DNA of the CDR3 is TGTGCCAGCAGTTTAGTTGGTCGGGATACGCAGTATTTT. Amino acids: CASSLVGRDTQYF.

The chain combines TRBV5-1 with TRBJ1-2, with TRBD1 matching 10 bases. V gave up 4 bases and J gave up 8 bases; unmatched junction bases: 11. The CDR3 has 15 residues. In germline, CDR1 is SGHRS, CDR2 YFSETQ. This CDR3 reads CASSPITDRGNGYTF. In DNA, the CDR3 is TGCGCCAGCAGCCCCATTACGGACAGGGGGAACGGCTACACCTTC.

The chain has TRBV7-8 and TRBJ2-1; 7 bases agree with TRBD2. The V segment lost 3 bases and the J segment 5 bases; nucleotides outside the gene matches: 4. Germline V gene lookup returns CDR1 SGHVS and CDR2 FQNEAQ. There are 14 residues in the CDR3. The CDR3 loop reads CASSFEGGNNEQFF. DNA of the CDR3: TGTGCCAGCAGCTTCGAGGGAGGGAACAATGAGCAGTTCTTC.

The chain carries TRBV5-6 and TRBJ1-1; 7 positions agree with TRBD1. Germline trimming cut 4 bases from V and 2 bases from J; bases unmatched to any gene: 8. Germline V gives CDR1 SGHDT, CDR2 YYEEEE. This CDR3 spans 15 amino acids. The DNA of the CDR3 is TGTGCCAGCAGCGTGCCGGGACAGAAAAACACTGAAGCTTTCTTT. Its translation: CASSVPGQKNTEAFF.

V and J are TRBV6-6 and TRBJ2-1, with D possibly TRBD2 on 5 matching bases. V lost 7 bases, J lost 3 bases, and 16 bases lay in between. Germline lookup yields CDR1 MNHNY and CDR2 SVGAGI (reference sequence). The CDR3 is made up of 15 amino acids. CDR3: CASKGAGGGYNEQFF. The CDR3 nucleotides read TGTGCCAGCAAGGGAGCCGGCGGCGGCTACAATGAGCAGTTCTTC.

The J gene is TRBJ1-3, the V gene TRBV21-1; the table gives TRBD1 as D, unverified against the DNA. TRBV21-1 has pseudogene status. This CDR3 has 17 residues. DNA for the CDR3: TGTGCCAGCAGCAGAGACAGGGGCCCCTTCTCTGGAAACACCATATATTTT. It yields the protein CASSRDRGPFSGNTIYF.